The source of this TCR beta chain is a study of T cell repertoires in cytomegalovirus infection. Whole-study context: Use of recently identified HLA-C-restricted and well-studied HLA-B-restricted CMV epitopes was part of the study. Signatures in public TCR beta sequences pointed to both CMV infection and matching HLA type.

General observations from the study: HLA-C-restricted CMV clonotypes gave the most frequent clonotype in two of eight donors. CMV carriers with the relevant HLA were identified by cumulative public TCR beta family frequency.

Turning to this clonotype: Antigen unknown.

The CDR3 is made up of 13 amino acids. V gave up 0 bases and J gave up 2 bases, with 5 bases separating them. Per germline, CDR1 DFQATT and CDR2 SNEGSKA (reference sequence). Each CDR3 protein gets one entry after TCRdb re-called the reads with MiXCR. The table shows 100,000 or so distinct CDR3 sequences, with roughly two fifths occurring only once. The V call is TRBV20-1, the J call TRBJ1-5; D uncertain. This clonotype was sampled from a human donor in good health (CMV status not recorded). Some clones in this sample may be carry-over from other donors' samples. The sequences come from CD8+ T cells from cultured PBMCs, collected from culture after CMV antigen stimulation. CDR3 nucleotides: TGCAGTGCTAGAGATTGGGGCAATCAGCCCCAGCATTTT. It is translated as CSARDWGNQPQHF.